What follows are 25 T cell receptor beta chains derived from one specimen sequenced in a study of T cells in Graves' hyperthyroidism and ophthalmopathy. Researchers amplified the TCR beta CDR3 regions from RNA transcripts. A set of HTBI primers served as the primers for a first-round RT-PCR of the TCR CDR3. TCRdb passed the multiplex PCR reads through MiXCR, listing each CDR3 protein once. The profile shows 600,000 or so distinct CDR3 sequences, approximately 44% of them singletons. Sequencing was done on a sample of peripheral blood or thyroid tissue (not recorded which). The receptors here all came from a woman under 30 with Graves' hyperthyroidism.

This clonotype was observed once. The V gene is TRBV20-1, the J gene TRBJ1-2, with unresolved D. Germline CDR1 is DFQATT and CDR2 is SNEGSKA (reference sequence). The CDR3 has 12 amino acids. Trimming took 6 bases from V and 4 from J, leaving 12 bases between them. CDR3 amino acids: CSAWIEPYGYTF. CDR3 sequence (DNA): TGCAGTGCCTGGATCGAACCCTATGGCTACACCTTC.

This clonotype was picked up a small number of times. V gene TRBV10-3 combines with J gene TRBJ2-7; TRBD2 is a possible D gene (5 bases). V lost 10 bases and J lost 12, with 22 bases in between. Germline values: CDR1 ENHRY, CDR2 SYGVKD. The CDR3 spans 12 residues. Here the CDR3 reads CASRTRADEGYF. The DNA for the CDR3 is TGTGCCAGCAGAACCCGGGCCGATGAGGGGTACTTC.

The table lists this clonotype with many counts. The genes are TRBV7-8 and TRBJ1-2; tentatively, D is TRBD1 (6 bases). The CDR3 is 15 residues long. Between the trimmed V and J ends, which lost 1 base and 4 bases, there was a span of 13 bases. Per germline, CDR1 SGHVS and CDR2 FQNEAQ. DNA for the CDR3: TGTGCCAGCAGCTTAGTAGGGGGGGATAGCTATGGCTACACCTTC. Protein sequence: CASSLVGGDSYGYTF.

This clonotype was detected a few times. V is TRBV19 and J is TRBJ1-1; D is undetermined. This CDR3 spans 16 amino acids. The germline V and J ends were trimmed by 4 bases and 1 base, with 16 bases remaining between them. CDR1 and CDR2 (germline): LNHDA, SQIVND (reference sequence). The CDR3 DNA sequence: TGTGCCAGTAGTACCTTCCGCGGAGCCAGGAACACTGAAGCTTTCTTT. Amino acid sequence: CASSTFRGARNTEAFF.

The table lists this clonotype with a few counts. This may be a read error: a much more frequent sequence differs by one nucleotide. CDR3 region: CASGYEQYF. The DNA for the CDR3 is TGTGCCAGCGGCTACGAGCAGTACTTC. The chain employs TRBV28 and TRBJ2-7, with D unresolved. V dropped 8 bases and J dropped 3 bases, with 2 bases sitting between them. This CDR3 contains 9 residues. Germline V gene sequence: CDR1 MDHEN, CDR2 SYDVKM.

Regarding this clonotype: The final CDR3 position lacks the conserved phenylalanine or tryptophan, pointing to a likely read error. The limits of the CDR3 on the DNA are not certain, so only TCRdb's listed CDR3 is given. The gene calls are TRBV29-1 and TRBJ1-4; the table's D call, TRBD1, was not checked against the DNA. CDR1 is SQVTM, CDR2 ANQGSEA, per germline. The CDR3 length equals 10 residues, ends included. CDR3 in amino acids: CSVEDRTDRE.

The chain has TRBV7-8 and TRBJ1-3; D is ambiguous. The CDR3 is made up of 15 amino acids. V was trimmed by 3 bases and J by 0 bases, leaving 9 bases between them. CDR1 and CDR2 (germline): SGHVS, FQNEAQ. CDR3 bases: TGTGCCAGCAGCTTCACACAGAACTCTGGAAACACCATATATTTT. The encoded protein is CASSFTQNSGNTIYF.

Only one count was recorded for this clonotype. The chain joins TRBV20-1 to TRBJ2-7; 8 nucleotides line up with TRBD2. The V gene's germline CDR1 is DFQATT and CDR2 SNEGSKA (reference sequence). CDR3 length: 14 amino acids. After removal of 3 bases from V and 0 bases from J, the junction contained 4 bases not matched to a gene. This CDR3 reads CSASKRESSYEQYF. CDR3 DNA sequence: TGCAGTGCTAGTAAGCGGGAGAGCTCCTACGAGCAGTACTTC.

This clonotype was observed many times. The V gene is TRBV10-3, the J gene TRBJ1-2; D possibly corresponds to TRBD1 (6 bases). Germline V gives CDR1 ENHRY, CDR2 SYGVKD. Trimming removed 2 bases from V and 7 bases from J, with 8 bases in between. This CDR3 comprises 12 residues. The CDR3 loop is CAISEQGSGYTF. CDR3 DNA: TGTGCCATCAGTGAGCAGGGGTCTGGCTACACCTTC.

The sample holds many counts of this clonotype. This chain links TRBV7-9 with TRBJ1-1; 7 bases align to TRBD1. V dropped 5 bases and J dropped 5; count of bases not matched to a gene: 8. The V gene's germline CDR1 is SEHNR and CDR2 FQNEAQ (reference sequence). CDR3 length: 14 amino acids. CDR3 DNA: TGTGCCAGCAGCCCAACACAGGGGTGGACTGAAGCTTTCTTT. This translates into CASSPTQGWTEAFF.

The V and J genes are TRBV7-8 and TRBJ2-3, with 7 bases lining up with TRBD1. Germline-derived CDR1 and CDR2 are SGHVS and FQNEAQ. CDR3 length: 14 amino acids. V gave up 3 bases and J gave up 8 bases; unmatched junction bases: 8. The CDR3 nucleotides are TGTGCCAGCAGCTTGACAGGGCCAATTGGTACGCAGTATTTT. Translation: CASSLTGPIGTQYF.

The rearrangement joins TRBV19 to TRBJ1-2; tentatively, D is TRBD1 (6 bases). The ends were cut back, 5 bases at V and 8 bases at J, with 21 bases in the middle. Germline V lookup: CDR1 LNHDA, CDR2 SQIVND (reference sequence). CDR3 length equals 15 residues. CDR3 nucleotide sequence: TGTGCCAGTAGTCGACAGGCTGTGGGCGCGAGGGGCTACACCTTC. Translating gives CASSRQAVGARGYTF.

The CDR3 reads CASSFGLAGGSGPLETQYF. CDR3 nucleotides: TGTGCCAGCAGCTTCGGACTAGCGGGAGGTTCGGGTCCTTTAGAGACCCAGTACTTC. This sequence joins TRBV7-2 and TRBJ2-5; TRBD2 matches at 14 bases. CDR3 length: 19 amino acids. Germline CDR1 SGHTA, CDR2 FQGNSA. V lost 3 bases, J lost 4 bases, and 13 bases stayed unmatched.

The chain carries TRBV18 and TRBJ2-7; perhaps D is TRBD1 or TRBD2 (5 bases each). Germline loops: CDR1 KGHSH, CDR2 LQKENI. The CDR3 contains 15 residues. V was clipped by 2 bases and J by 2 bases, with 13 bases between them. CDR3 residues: CASSPIVGETYEQYF. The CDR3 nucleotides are TGTGCCAGCTCACCAATAGTGGGGGAGACCTACGAGCAGTACTTC. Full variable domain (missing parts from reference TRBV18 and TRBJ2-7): NAGVMQNPRHLVRRRGQEARLRCSPMKGHSHVYWYRQLPEEGLKFMVYLQKENIIDESGMPKERFSAEFPKEGPSILRIQQVVRGDSAAYFCASSPIVGETYEQYFGPGTRLTVT.

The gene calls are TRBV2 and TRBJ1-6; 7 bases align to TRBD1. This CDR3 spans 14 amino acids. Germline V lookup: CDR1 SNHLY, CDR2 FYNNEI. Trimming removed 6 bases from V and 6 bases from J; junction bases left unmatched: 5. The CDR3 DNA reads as TGTGCCAGCAGAGACGACAGGGCTAATTCACCCCTCCACTTT. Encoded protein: CASRDDRANSPLHF.

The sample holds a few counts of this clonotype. The CDR3 protein is CASSRFLRGTGGYGYTF. CDR3 DNA sequence: TGTGCCAGCAGCCGCTTTCTTAGAGGGACAGGGGGCTATGGCTACACCTTC. V gene TRBV6-1 combines with J gene TRBJ1-2; 11 nucleotides match TRBD1. CDR3 length equals 17 residues. The germline gives CDR1 MNHNS, CDR2 SASEGT. With 6 bases clipped from V and 4 bases from J, the junction kept 13 bases outside the gene matches.

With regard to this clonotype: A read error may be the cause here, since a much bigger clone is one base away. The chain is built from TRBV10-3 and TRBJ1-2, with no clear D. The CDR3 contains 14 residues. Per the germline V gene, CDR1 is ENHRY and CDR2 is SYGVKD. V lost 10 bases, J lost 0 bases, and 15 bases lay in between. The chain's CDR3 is CATRPSGANYGYTF. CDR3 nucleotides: TGTGCCACCAGACCAAGCGGGGCTAACTATGGCTACACCTTC.

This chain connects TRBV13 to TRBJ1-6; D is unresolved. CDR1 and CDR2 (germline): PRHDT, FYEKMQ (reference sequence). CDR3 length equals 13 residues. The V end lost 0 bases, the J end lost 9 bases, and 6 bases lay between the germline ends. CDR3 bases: TGTGCCAGCAGCTTAGGGGAAAGTTCACCCCTCCACTTT. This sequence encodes CASSLGESSPLHF.

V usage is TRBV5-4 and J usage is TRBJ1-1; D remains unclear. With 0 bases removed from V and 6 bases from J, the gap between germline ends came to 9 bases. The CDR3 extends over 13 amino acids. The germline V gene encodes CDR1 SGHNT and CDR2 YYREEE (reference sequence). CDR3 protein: CASSLGTFAEAFF. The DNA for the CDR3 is TGTGCCAGCAGCTTGGGGACTTTCGCTGAAGCTTTCTTT.

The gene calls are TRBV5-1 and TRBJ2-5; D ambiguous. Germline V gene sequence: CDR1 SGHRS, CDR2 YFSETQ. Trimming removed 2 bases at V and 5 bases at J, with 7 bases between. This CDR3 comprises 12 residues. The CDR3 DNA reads TGCGCCAGCAGCTTCAGGTGGGAGACCCAGTACTTC. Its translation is CASSFRWETQYF. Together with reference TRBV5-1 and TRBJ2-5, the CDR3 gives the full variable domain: KAGVTQTPRYLIKTRGQQVTLSCSPISGHRSVSWYQQTPGQGLQFLFEYFSETQRNKGNFPGRFSGRQFSNSRSEMNVSTLELGDSALYLCASSFRWETQYFGPGTRLLVL.

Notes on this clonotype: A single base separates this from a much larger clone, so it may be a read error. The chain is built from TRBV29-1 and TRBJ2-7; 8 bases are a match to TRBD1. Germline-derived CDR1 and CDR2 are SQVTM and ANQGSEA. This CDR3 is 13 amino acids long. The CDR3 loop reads CSVNPGGSYQQYF. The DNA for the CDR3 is TGCAGCGTCAACCCAGGGGGCTCCTACCAGCAGTACTTC.

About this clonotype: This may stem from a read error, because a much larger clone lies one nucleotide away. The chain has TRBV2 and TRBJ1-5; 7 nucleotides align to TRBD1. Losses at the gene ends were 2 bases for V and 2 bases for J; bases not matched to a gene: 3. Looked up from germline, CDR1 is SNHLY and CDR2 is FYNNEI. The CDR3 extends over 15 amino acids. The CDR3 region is CASSERGQRNQPQHF. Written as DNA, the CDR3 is TGTGCCAGCAGTGAAAGGGGACAGCGCAATCAGCCCCAGCATTTT.

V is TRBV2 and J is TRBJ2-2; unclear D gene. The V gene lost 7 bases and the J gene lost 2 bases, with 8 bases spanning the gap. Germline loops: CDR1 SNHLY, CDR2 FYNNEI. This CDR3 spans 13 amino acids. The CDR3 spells CASTGVNTGELFF. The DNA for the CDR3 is TGTGCCAGCACTGGGGTTAACACCGGGGAGCTGTTTTTT.

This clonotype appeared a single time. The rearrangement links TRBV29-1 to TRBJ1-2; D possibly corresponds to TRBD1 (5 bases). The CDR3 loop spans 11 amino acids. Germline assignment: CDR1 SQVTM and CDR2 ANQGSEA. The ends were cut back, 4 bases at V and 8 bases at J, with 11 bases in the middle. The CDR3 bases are TGCAGCGTTGGTCCGGGGCGAGGCTACACCTTC. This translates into CSVGPGRGYTF. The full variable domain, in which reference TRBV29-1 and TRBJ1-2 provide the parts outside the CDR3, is SAVISQKPSRDICQRGTSLTIQCQVDSQVTMMFWYRQQPGQSLTLIATANQGSEATYESGFVIDKFPISRPNLTFSTLTVSNMSPEDSSIYLCSVGPGRGYTFGSGTRLTVV.

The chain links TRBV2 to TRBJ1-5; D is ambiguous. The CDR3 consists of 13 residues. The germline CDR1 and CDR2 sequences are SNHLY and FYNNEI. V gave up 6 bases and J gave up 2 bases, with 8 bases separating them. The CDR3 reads CASRGWGNQPQHF. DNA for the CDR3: TGTGCCAGCAGGGGGTGGGGCAATCAGCCCCAGCATTTT.